The rows below give T cell receptor beta chains drawn from one sample of a study of response to subunit inactivated influenza vaccine. Each CDR3 protein gets one entry after TCRdb re-called the RT-PCR reads with MiXCR. The sample consists of hundreds of thousands of distinct CDR3 sequences, 11% of them appearing once. These data were likewise used in another study, on T cells expressing NK-cell markers.

The specimen comprised PBMCs from blood, sampled on the day of vaccination. The receptors here all came from a man between 45 and 60 years old who received an inactivated influenza vaccine. The conserved cysteine and the conserved F or W are not part of the CDR3 here. Clone size is stated in some rows and not others, as once, few, many or a class when expanded.

V: TRBV20-1; size: few; CDR3: SATRHSGSAERF
V: TRBV3-1; size: NA; CDR3: ASSQDIGSRGNEQF
V: TRBV7-2; size: few; CDR3: ASSFTHGNTEAF
V: TRBV3-1; size: NA; CDR3: ASSHARAKNIQY
V: TRBV6-2/TRBV6-3; size: many; CDR3: ASTPNLYGYT
V: TRBV6-1; size: NA; CDR3: ASSSDRERSQPQH
V: TRBV29-1; size: few; CDR3: SAGRGHGTGELF
V: TRBV12-3/TRBV12-4; size: NA; CDR3: ASSLSRARGGEQY
V: TRBV5-5; size: few; CDR3: ASSSTGGSTEAF
V: TRBV4-1; size: few; CDR3: ASSQIVGGYEQY
V: TRBV10-3; size: many; CDR3: AISRGQGAQEQY
V: TRBV7-9; size: NA; CDR3: ASFRGTSGSGGETQY
V: TRBV12-3/TRBV12-4; size: NA; CDR3: ASTPGISYNSPLH
V: TRBV29-1; size: many; CDR3: SVSENSNQPQH
V: TRBV30; size: few; CDR3: ARKGTVNTEAF
V: TRBV11-2; size: NA; CDR3: ASSLPGQGHEQY
V: TRBV7-2; size: NA; CDR3: ASSLNAGGIAGELF
V: TRBV10-3; size: NA; CDR3: AISALMDGYT
V: TRBV11-1; size: NA; CDR3: ASSLEWRDTNTEAF
V: TRBV5-5; size: NA; CDR3: ASRPAAGGNEQY
V: TRBV12-3/TRBV12-4; size: many; CDR3: ASSTGGQETQY
V: TRBV29-1; size: NA; CDR3: SVEAGTGPLNTEAF
V: TRBV25-1; size: NA; CDR3: ASSDIGVSYNEQF
V: TRBV5-1; size: few; CDR3: ASSPVPPRSGGSYNEQF
V: TRBV20-1; size: NA; CDR3: SASRGPRLADDSYEQY
V: TRBV29-1; size: few; CDR3: SVTQGAQETQY
V: TRBV6-1; size: NA; CDR3: ASSDYGSHNEQF
V: TRBV7-2; size: NA; CDR3: ASTPGSVPSYEQY
V: TRBV11-2; size: few; CDR3: ASSGYNRGRIGELF
V: TRBV6-2/TRBV6-3; size: NA; CDR3: ASWPGQAITGELF
V: TRBV7-8; size: NA; CDR3: ASSSWGQNTDTQY
V: TRBV29-1; size: few; CDR3: SVKTGEAYGYT
V: TRBV20-1; size: few; CDR3: SATGQGRYGYT
V: TRBV6-5; size: NA; CDR3: ASSYLQALYNEQF
V: TRBV29-1; size: NA; CDR3: SVVEPYNEQF
V: TRBV6-1; size: few; CDR3: ASSDGGFVYEQY